Listed here are 28 T cell receptor beta chains from one sample, sequenced in a study of control samples from healthy donors and cancer patients. Produced via immunoSEQ multiplex PCR; TCRdb's table is partial and in-frame only. This table has about 92,000 clones, roughly 78% appearing once. Source material: blood. These receptors were collected from a woman aged 55 to 70 in good health.

The chain employs TRBV10-3 and TRBJ1-2, with D uncertain. Germline loops: CDR1 ENHRY, CDR2 SYGVKD. With 0 bases removed from V and 3 bases from J, the gap between germline ends came to 8 bases. This CDR3 is built from 14 residues. This chain's CDR3 is CAISESRQDYGYTF. DNA for the CDR3: TGTGCCATCAGTGAGTCGAGGCAGGACTATGGCTACACCTTC.

DNA of the CDR3: TGTGCCAGCAGCCCGGGACTAGCGACTAACTACGAGCAGTACTTC. It is translated as CASSPGLATNYEQYF. The genes are TRBV7-2 and TRBJ2-7; 10 positions match TRBD2. The J segment lost 3 bases and the V segment lost 5 bases, leaving 7 bases of the junction unmatched. Germline CDR1 SGHTA, CDR2 FQGNSA. This CDR3 comprises 15 residues.

The chain uses TRBV12-3 or TRBV12-4 and TRBJ1-1; 8 bases line up with TRBD1. Trimming at V came to 4 bases and at J to 11 bases, leaving 3 bases not matched to a gene. CDR3 size: 11 residues. The CDR3 bases are TGTGCCAGCAGTTATAACAGGGGGGCTTTCTTT. Translating it yields CASSYNRGAFF.

This sequence joins TRBV19 and TRBJ1-1; a possible D gene is TRBD1 (6 bases). Germline V gene sequence: CDR1 LNHDA, CDR2 SQIVND (reference sequence). The ends were cut back, 3 bases at V and 5 bases at J, with 16 bases in the middle. CDR3 length equals 15 residues. Written as DNA, the CDR3 is TGTGCCAGTAGTATGTCGGGGGCGCTTATGACTGAAGCTTTCTTT. Amino acid sequence: CASSMSGALMTEAFF.

V gene TRBV15 combines with J gene TRBJ1-1; 10 bases fit TRBD1. V gave up 1 base and J gave up 1 base; unmatched junction bases: 15. The CDR3 runs to 20 residues. Germline CDR1 and CDR2: LNHNV and YYDKDF (reference sequence). In DNA, the CDR3 is TGTGCCACCAGCAGAGTTCGGGACAGGGGAAGACCAGTTCAGAACACTGAAGCTTTCTTT. This encodes CATSRVRDRGRPVQNTEAFF. Supplemented by reference TRBV15 and TRBJ1-1, the full variable domain reads DAMVIQNPRYQVTQFGKPVTLSCSQTLNHNVMYWYQQKSSQAPKLLFHYYDKDFNNEADTPDNFQSRRPNTSFCFLDIRSPGLGDTAMYLCATSRVRDRGRPVQNTEAFFGQGTRLTVV.

The V call is TRBV4-3, the J call TRBJ1-1; the match to TRBD1 covers 9 bases. CDR1 LGHNA and CDR2 YSLEER come from the germline V gene. The CDR3 sequence is 14 residues long. V was clipped by 4 bases and J by 5 bases; unmatched bases: 5. The CDR3 here is CASSPGTGRTEAFF. The CDR3 bases are TGCGCCAGCAGCCCTGGGACAGGGAGGACTGAAGCTTTCTTT.

The rearrangement joins TRBV21-1 to TRBJ2-7; the table's D call, TRBD2, has no DNA check behind it. TRBV21-1 is given as a pseudogene. This CDR3 is built from 15 residues. CDR3 residues: CASSNPGTSGYEQYF. In DNA form, the CDR3 reads TGTGCCAGCAGCAATCCCGGGACTAGCGGCTACGAGCAGTACTTC.

The J gene is TRBJ1-2, the V gene TRBV20-1; D uncertain. CDR1 DFQATT and CDR2 SNEGSKA come from the germline V gene (reference sequence). The CDR3 runs 13 residues. Trimming took off 3 bases at V and 3 bases at J, with 11 bases between the two ends. CDR3 in amino acids: CSASLQTHYGYTF. The CDR3 DNA is TGCAGTGCTAGTCTGCAAACTCACTATGGCTACACCTTC.

V gene TRBV10-2 combines with J gene TRBJ1-2, with D possibly being TRBD1 (6 bases). Germline V gene data show CDR1 as WSHSY and CDR2 as SAAADI. V was shortened by 6 bases and J by 8 bases, with 16 bases between the two germline ends. This CDR3 comprises 13 residues. Here the CDR3 DNA reads TGCGCCAGCAGCCTTTCCGGGGGCGAGGGCTACACCTTC. Amino acids: CASSLSGGEGYTF.

This clone was picked up a small number of times. J is TRBJ2-5 and V is TRBV7-6; possibly TRBD1 for D (6 bases). The CDR3 consists of 15 residues. CDR1 SGHVS and CDR2 FNYEAQ come from the germline V gene. The V end was cut by 2 bases, the J end by 4 bases, with 14 bases between. The CDR3 sequence is CASSLNQGTGETQYF. CDR3 in DNA: TGTGCCAGCAGCTTAAATCAGGGGACGGGAGAGACCCAGTACTTC.

The rearrangement uses TRBV6-5 and TRBJ1-1; 7 positions match TRBD1. CDR1 is MNHEY and CDR2 is SVGAGI in the germline V gene. The CDR3 consists of 14 residues. The trim removed 6 bases at V and 1 base at J, leaving 5 bases unmatched. Here the CDR3 DNA reads TGTGCCAGCAGCCGACGGACAGGGAACACTGAAGCTTTCTTT. Amino acid sequence: CASSRRTGNTEAFF.

This chain links TRBV6-1 with TRBJ1-1; TRBD1 matches at 7 bases. The CDR3 runs to 12 residues. Germline values: CDR1 MNHNS, CDR2 SASEGT. Unmatched junction bases numbered 7, after V lost 7 bases and J lost 8 bases. CDR3 nucleotides: TGTGCCAGCATTACGGCGACAGGGGAAGCTTTCTTT. Translated: CASITATGEAFF.

This chain links TRBV27 with TRBJ2-7; tentative D call: TRBD1 (6 bases). This CDR3 spans 13 amino acids. The germline V gene has CDR1 MNHEY and CDR2 SMNVEV (reference sequence). Trimming removed 5 bases from V and 2 bases from J, with 10 bases in between. The CDR3 coding sequence is TGTGCCAGCAGTGACAGGTCTCCCTACGAGCAGTACTTC. Translating gives CASSDRSPYEQYF.

The chain joins TRBV20-1 to TRBJ1-3, with D unresolved. Germline CDR1 reads DFQATT; CDR2 reads SNEGSKA (reference sequence). This CDR3 is built from 11 residues. Deletions cut 5 bases from V and 6 bases from J, with 8 bases between. The CDR3 region is CSAEDLNTIYF. As DNA, the CDR3 is TGCAGTGCTGAGGACCTAAACACCATATATTTT.

The rearrangement joins TRBV20-1 to TRBJ1-1; 9 positions agree with TRBD1. The CDR3 totals 11 residues. Germline assignment: CDR1 DFQATT and CDR2 SNEGSKA (reference sequence). V lost 4 bases to trimming and J lost 12 bases; unmatched junction nucleotides: 6. The CDR3 reads CSAIWDRDPFF. The CDR3 nucleotides read TGCAGTGCTATTTGGGACAGGGATCCTTTCTTT.

The chain recombines TRBV14 with TRBJ2-5; possibly TRBD2 for D (5 bases). The V and J ends lost 1 base and 3 bases respectively, with 21 bases between them. The CDR3 consists of 18 residues. Germline V lookup: CDR1 SGHDN, CDR2 FVKESK. CDR3 sequence (DNA): TGTGCCAGCAGCCAAGTCCCAAGACGGGGTCCGGGCAAAGAGACCCAGTACTTC. Its translation is CASSQVPRRGPGKETQYF.

The V gene is TRBV5-8, the J gene TRBJ2-3, with 9 bases matching TRBD2. The CDR3 sequence is 16 residues long. Germline V lookup: CDR1 SGHTS, CDR2 YDEGEE. The ends lost 4 bases at V and 0 bases at J; junction bases unmatched: 6. The CDR3 loop is CASSLLAGYSTDTQYF. CDR3 nucleotide sequence: TGTGCCAGCAGCCTCCTAGCGGGATATAGCACAGATACGCAGTATTTT.

The gene calls are TRBV6-5 and TRBJ2-5; possible D gene TRBD1, 6 bases. V was pared by 7 bases and J by 5 bases, with 17 bases between. CDR3 length equals 14 residues. Germline V lookup: CDR1 MNHEY, CDR2 SVGAGI. This CDR3 is CASTNEGGGETQYF. Here the CDR3 DNA reads TGTGCCAGCACAAACGAAGGGGGTGGTGAGACCCAGTACTTC.

The chain carries TRBV7-7 and TRBJ2-5; 13 bases fit TRBD2. This CDR3 spans 15 amino acids. The V gene's germline CDR1 is SSHAT and CDR2 FNYEAQ (reference sequence). The trim removed 5 bases at V and 2 bases at J, leaving 2 bases unmatched. CDR3 sequence reads: CASSRLAGGQETQYF. The CDR3, as DNA: TGTGCCAGCAGCCGACTAGCGGGGGGTCAAGAGACCCAGTACTTC. The variable domain in full, with the rest retrieved from reference TRBV7-7 and TRBJ2-5, is GAGVSQSPRYKVTKRGQDVTLRCDPISSHATLYWYQQALGQGPEFLTYFNYEAQPDKSGLPSDRFSAERPEGSISTLTIQRTEQRDSAMYRCASSRLAGGQETQYFGPGTRLLVL.

This chain uses TRBV6-1 with TRBJ1-6; D perhaps matches TRBD1 (5 bases). CDR1 is MNHNS and CDR2 is SASEGT in the germline V gene. The CDR3 spans 14 residues. Trimming took 1 base from V and 9 from J, leaving 10 bases between them. CDR3 sequence reads: CASSEVGRVSPLHF. Written as DNA, the CDR3 is TGTGCCAGCAGTGAAGTGGGGCGTGTTTCACCCCTCCACTTT.

The V call is TRBV28, the J call TRBJ2-3; D is undetermined. Per the germline V gene, CDR1 is MDHEN and CDR2 is SYDVKM. This CDR3 has 13 amino acids. V lost 6 bases and J 4 bases, leaving 11 bases between the germline ends. The CDR3 protein is CASSLWASDTQYF. The CDR3 region has the DNA TGTGCCAGCAGCTTGTGGGCCTCAGATACGCAGTATTTT. Variable domain in full (rest from reference TRBV28 and TRBJ2-3): DVKVTQSSRYLVKRTGEKVFLECVQDMDHENMFWYRQDPGLGLRLIYFSYDVKMKEKGDIPEGYSVSREKKERFSLILESASTNQTSMYLCASSLWASDTQYFGPGTRLTVL.

The chain links TRBV28 to TRBJ2-7, with D possibly being TRBD2 (6 bases). The germline V gene has CDR1 MDHEN and CDR2 SYDVKM. The V gene lost 5 bases and the J gene lost 2 bases, with 19 bases spanning the gap. This CDR3 is built from 16 residues. This chain's CDR3 is CASSPPGLGSAYEQYF. The CDR3 bases are TGTGCCAGCAGTCCTCCGGGACTGGGGTCCGCCTACGAGCAGTACTTC.

The chain couples TRBV7-8 to TRBJ1-5; unclear D gene. V lost 3 bases, J lost 1 base, and 7 bases lay in between. Looked up from germline, CDR1 is SGHVS and CDR2 is FQNEAQ. This CDR3 region has 14 residues. The CDR3 bases are TGTGCCAGCAGCTTTGTCGACAGCAATCAGCCCCAGCATTTT. It encodes CASSFVDSNQPQHF.

The chain couples TRBV18 to TRBJ1-1; 11 nucleotides align to TRBD1. The J segment lost 7 bases and the V segment lost 4 bases, leaving 5 bases of the junction unmatched. The CDR3 is 14 residues long. In germline, CDR1 is KGHSH, CDR2 LQKENI. The CDR3 here is CASSRGTGGFEAFF. For the CDR3, the DNA is TGTGCCAGCTCACGAGGGACAGGGGGTTTTGAAGCTTTCTTT.

The chain combines TRBV7-6 with TRBJ1-4, with 8 nucleotides matching TRBD1. Trimming took 5 bases from V and 4 from J; bases not matched to a gene: 6. This CDR3 contains 15 residues. Germline values: CDR1 SGHVS, CDR2 FNYEAQ. The chain's CDR3 is CASSLDRGFNEKLFF. The CDR3 bases are TGTGCCAGCAGCCTAGACAGGGGTTTTAATGAAAAACTGTTTTTT.

This clone was seen once. The chain uses TRBV5-1 and TRBJ2-6, with D perhaps TRBD1 (6 bases). Between the trimmed V and J ends, which lost 4 bases and 0 bases, there was a span of 17 bases. CDR1 and CDR2 (germline): SGHRS, YFSETQ. The CDR3 extends over 18 amino acids. Here the CDR3 reads CASSSSGVIDSGANVLTF. Here the CDR3 DNA reads TGCGCCAGCAGCAGCTCAGGGGTAATCGACTCTGGGGCCAACGTCCTGACTTTC.

The chain is built from TRBV27 and TRBJ2-2, with D tentatively TRBD2 (6 bases). This CDR3 is built from 15 residues. CDR1 MNHEY and CDR2 SMNVEV come from the germline V gene (reference sequence). Trimming removed 5 bases from V and 1 base from J, with 11 bases in between. CDR3 bases: TGTGCCAGCAGTATTGGGACTCAGAACACCGGGGAGCTGTTTTTT. Amino acid sequence: CASSIGTQNTGELFF.

The rearrangement joins TRBV6-5 to TRBJ1-6; D is unclear. Germline CDR1 is MNHEY and CDR2 is SVGAGI. V was clipped by 8 bases and J by 9 bases, with 20 bases between them. The CDR3 is 15 amino acids. CDR3 DNA sequence: TGTGCCAGCGCGAAGACAAGGGAATATTCTTCACCCCTCCACTTT. Its protein is CASAKTREYSSPLHF.